The TCR beta chain described here comes from a study of post-analysis software for immune sequencing data. The study, taken as a whole, reports: Higher frequency in patients than in controls was seen for roughly five TRBV segments, with TRBV5-6, TRBV5-1 and TRBV20-1 among them. Multiple sclerosis patients showed significantly lower normalized Chao1 diversity than controls did.

The CDR3 is 13 residues long. Germline V gene sequence: CDR1 SGHRS, CDR2 YFSETQ. The V gene end was trimmed by 0 bases and the J gene end by 13 bases; junction bases not matched to a gene: 8. In regard to this clonotype: What it binds is not known. This may come from a read error, since a much larger clone is one base off.

Prepared libraries of TCR beta cDNA carried unique molecular identifiers. T cells numbering roughly 0.95 to 10 million gave rise to about 490,000 cDNA molecules. One entry per CDR3 protein results from TCRdb running MiXCR on the PCR reads. Of around 250,000 distinct CDR3 sequences in the sample, 35% to 40% were seen once. The sequenced material came from blood. This chain joins TRBV5-1 and TRBJ1-2; 8 nucleotides agree with TRBD1. This receptor was obtained from a girl aged 5-17 years with multiple sclerosis. CDR3 nucleotides: TGCGCCAGCAGCTTGGCGGTGGACAGGGATAGCACCTTC. Translated: CASSLAVDRDSTF. The variable domain in full, completed from reference TRBV5-1 and TRBJ1-2, reads KAGVTQTPRYLIKTRGQQVTLSCSPISGHRSVSWYQQTPGQGLQFLFEYFSETQRNKGNFPGRFSGRQFSNSRSEMNVSTLELGDSALYLCASSLAVDRDSTFGSGTRLTVV.